Listed below are T cell receptor beta chains from one sample, sequenced in a study of T cell responses to AZD1222 COVID-19 vaccine. Only in-frame clones appear in the TCRdb table, and some are missing; sequencing was by immunoSEQ multiplex PCR. The sample contains fewer than 130,000 clones, more than 90% of which appear only once. Sequenced here: peripheral blood, sampled 28 days after the second AZD1222 dose. These receptors came from an adult who received the AZD1222 COVID-19 vaccine. Each CDR3 is given with its conserved first and last residue. The D gene is left open where the match is weak.

d_gene	v_gene	j_gene	CDR3nt	CDR3aa
NA	TRBV6-1	TRBJ1-5	TGTGCCAGCAGTGAGGGGTTCACGGGTCTCTACGACCAGCATTTT	CASSEGFTGLYDQHF
NA	TRBV29-1	TRBJ2-7	TGCAGCGTTGAATATCAGGGGCTAACCTACGAGCAGTACTTC	CSVEYQGLTYEQYF
NA	TRBV3-1/TRBV3-2	TRBJ1-4	TGTGCCAGCAGCCCCGGTGAGGCCCAAAAACTGTTTTTT	CASSPGEAQKLFF
TRBD1	TRBV7-9	TRBJ1-1	TGTGCCAGCAGCTGGGGGACAGGGTTGAACACTGAAGCCTTCTTT	CASSWGTGLNTEAFF
NA	TRBV7-2	TRBJ1-1	TGTGCCAGCAGCTTATTCAGGGGCGACACTGAAGCTTTCTTT	CASSLFRGDTEAFF
NA	TRBV6-6	TRBJ1-5	TGTGCCAGCAGTTACACGGGGGGGGGCCAGCCCCAGCATTTT	CASSYTGGGQPQHF
TRBD2	TRBV5-4	TRBJ2-7	TGTGCCAGCAGCTTGGTCGGGACTAGCTACGAGCAGTACTTC	CASSLVGTSYEQYF
NA	TRBV19	TRBJ2-3	TGTGCCAGTAGCATGGGGTTCACAGATACGCAGTATTTT	CASSMGFTDTQYF
TRBD1	TRBV27	TRBJ1-6	TGTGCCAGCAGTTGGGACAGGGACTCACCCCTCCACTTT	CASSWDRDSPLHF
NA	TRBV4-3	TRBJ2-1	TGCGCCAGCAGCCAAGATCAGGCAGGGAGGAATGAGCAGTTCTTC	CASSQDQAGRNEQFF
TRBD2	TRBV6-5	TRBJ2-7	TGTGCCAGCAGGAGTACTAGCGGGTTCTCCTACGAGCAGTACTTC	CASRSTSGFSYEQYF
TRBD1	TRBV5-5	TRBJ2-7	TGTGCCAGCAGCTCGACAGGGTCCGAAGCGGATTCCTACGAGCAGTACTTC	CASSSTGSEADSYEQYF
TRBD1	TRBV6-5	TRBJ1-2	TGTGCCAGCAGCGATATTGCCGGGACAGGGGGTGGCTACACCTTC	CASSDIAGTGGGYTF
TRBD1	TRBV5-1	TRBJ1-1	TGCGCCAGCAGCACCATACAGGGGGCGAAGATTGAAGCTTTCTTT	CASSTIQGAKIEAFF
NA	TRBV7-9	TRBJ2-1	TGTGCCAGCAGCCATAACCGTGGACCCATTAAAAATGAGCAGTTCTTC	CASSHNRGPIKNEQFF
TRBD1	TRBV4-3	TRBJ2-7	TGCGCCAGCAGCCAAATTCGCCAGGGGGTGCAGTACTTC	CASSQIRQGVQYF